The source of this TCR beta chain is a study of CD8 T cells in Susac syndrome (dated by TCRdb to 2018 to 2020). About the investigation overall: Of the Susac syndrome patients who were sequenced, more than five had clinically active disease and eight were in clinical remission. Whether CD8+ T cell activation and differentiation in Susac syndrome was antigen driven was tested using repertoire sequencing. At blood withdrawal, Susac syndrome patients were either therapy-naive, taking corticosteroids (in some cases with IVIg as well), or taking IVIg alone.

This clonotype was found once. The antigen it binds to is not known. The input lacks base qualities; no much larger clone sits a single base away. A single read offers scant evidence. Peripheral blood CD8+ and CD4+ T cells from healthy donors, Susac syndrome patients and multiple sclerosis patients were profiled using high-throughput TCR beta sequencing. Recently defined diagnostic criteria for definite or probable disease were met by the Susac syndrome patients. CD8+ TEMRA cells were enriched by FACS, while bulk CD8+ and CD4+ T cells were purified by magnetic negative isolation. Blood was drawn into EDTA tubes, processed within 24 hours, and PBMCs were isolated by density gradient centrifugation. PBMCs intended for TCR sequencing were cryopreserved in liquid nitrogen and thawed later in a water bath at 37 degrees C. The sorted or isolated CD4+, CD8+ and CD8+ TEMRA cells reached a purity of at least 90%.

The study at large found these results: In patients with Susac syndrome, the CD4+ T cell repertoire showed no detectable clonal expansion. The TCR sequencing and HLA analysis was acknowledged to have included a relatively small number of individuals.

RNA was extracted using the RNeasy kit, and about 0.45 to 1 ug of the RNA was reverse transcribed with random hexamers. The immunoSEQ multiplex PCR assay, covering 54 Vbeta and 13 Jbeta segments, was used to amplify TCR beta CDR3 regions. PCR amplification bias was corrected by using a synthetic template baseline for primer optimization and computational correction. The authors' pipeline ran thus. Only productive sequences were kept, with reads annotated to V, D and J genes according to IMGT and analyzed in immunoSEQ Analyzer. Clonality was calculated as one minus the Shannon entropy normalized by log2 of the number of productive unique sequences. For each patient and control, public and private clones were evaluated among the 100 most prevalent clones. A clone was defined as Susac-specific if it was absent from the healthy and MS cohorts, from around 960 published viral clones and from other ImmuneACCESS disease sequences. TCRdb ran its own pipeline on the public reads, namely fastp trimming at Q25 and MiXCR clone calling, and kept in-frame beta chains. Each entry merges the rows of one CDR3 protein and shows their most common DNA and genes. What appears here as the V and J calls and clone size reflects TCRdb's work, not the paper's. Across this sample there are 170,000 or so distinct CDR3 sequences, with 95% to 97% seen only once. Together, the top ten hold 0.12% of the sample.

The germline V gene (reference sequence) specifies DFQATT as CDR1 and SNEGSKA as CDR2. From the cysteine up to the phenylalanine, the CDR3 has a length of 12 residues. The kept DNA is CDR3 alone, 36 bases in frame from the first base. The germline ends are 10 bases apart after V is trimmed by 1 base and J by 7 bases. Input material: CD4+ T cells from PBMCs. Recombination joined TRBV20-1 with TRBJ2-5; the D gene is unclear. This clonotype originated in a human donor with Susac syndrome. The base sequence is TGCAGTGCTAGAGCCCCCGTAGGGACCCAGTACTTC. It codes for CSARAPVGTQYF.